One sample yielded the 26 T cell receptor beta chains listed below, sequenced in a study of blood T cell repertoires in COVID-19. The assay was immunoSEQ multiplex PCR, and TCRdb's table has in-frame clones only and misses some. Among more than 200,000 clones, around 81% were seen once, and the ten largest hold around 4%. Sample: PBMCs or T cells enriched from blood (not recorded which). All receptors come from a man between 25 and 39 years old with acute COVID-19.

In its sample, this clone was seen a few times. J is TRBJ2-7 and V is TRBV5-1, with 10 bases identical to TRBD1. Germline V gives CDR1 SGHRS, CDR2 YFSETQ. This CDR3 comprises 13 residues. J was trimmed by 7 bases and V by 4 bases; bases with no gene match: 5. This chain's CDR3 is CASSKTGGWEQYF. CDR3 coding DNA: TGCGCCAGCAGCAAGACAGGGGGCTGGGAGCAGTACTTC. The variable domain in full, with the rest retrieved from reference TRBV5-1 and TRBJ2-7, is KAGVTQTPRYLIKTRGQQVTLSCSPISGHRSVSWYQQTPGQGLQFLFEYFSETQRNKGNFPGRFSGRQFSNSRSEMNVSTLELGDSALYLCASSKTGGWEQYFGPGTRLTVT.

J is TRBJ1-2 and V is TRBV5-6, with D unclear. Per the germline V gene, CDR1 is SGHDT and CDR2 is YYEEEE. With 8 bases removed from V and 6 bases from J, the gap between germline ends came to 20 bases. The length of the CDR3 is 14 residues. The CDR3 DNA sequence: TGTGCCAGTTCCCTTGTATTAGTCTCGGATGGCTACACCTTC. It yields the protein CASSLVLVSDGYTF.

This CDR3 reads CASSPSRVVDTGELFF. The CDR3 nucleotides read TGTGCCAGCAGCCCCTCCCGGGTGGTGGACACCGGGGAGCTGTTTTTT. The gene calls are TRBV9 and TRBJ2-2; D gene unclear. Per germline, CDR1 SGDLS and CDR2 YYNGEE. The CDR3 consists of 16 residues. The V end was cut by 4 bases, the J end by 3 bases, with 16 bases between. The full variable domain, completed using reference TRBV9 and TRBJ2-2, is DSGVTQTPKHLITATGQRVTLRCSPRSGDLSVYWYQQSLDQGLQFLIQYYNGEERAKGNILERFSAQQFPDLHSELNLSSLELGDSALYFCASSPSRVVDTGELFFGEGSRLTVL.

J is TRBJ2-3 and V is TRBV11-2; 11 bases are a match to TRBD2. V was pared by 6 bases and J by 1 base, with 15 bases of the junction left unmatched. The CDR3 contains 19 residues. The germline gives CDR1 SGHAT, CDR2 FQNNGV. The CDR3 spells CASRRTGTQLAGGTDTQYF. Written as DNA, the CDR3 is TGTGCCAGCAGACGCACCGGGACACAACTAGCGGGGGGCACAGATACGCAGTATTTT.

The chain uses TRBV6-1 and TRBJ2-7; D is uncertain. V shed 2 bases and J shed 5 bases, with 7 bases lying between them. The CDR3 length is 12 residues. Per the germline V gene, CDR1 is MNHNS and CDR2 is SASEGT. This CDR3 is CASSEFRHEQYF. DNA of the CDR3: TGTGCCAGCAGTGAATTCCGTCACGAGCAGTACTTC.

The CDR3 sequence: CASSEVRPPGGDTQYF. CDR3 in DNA: TGTGCCAGCAGTGAAGTCAGGCCCCCCGGGGGAGATACGCAGTATTTT. The rearrangement joins TRBV6-1 to TRBJ2-3; TRBD2 might be the D (6 bases). V shed 1 base and J shed 5 bases, with 16 bases lying between them. Germline lookup yields CDR1 MNHNS and CDR2 SASEGT. The CDR3 contains 16 residues.

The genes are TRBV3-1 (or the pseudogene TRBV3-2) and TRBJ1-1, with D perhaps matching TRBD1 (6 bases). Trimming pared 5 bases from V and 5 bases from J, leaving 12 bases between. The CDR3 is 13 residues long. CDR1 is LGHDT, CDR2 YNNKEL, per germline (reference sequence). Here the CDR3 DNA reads TGTGCCAGCAGCAAGACAGGAAGTACTGAAGCTTTCTTT. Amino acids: CASSKTGSTEAFF.

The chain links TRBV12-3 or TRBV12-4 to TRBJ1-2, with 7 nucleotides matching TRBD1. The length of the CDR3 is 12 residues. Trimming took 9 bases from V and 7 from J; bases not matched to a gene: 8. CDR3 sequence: CASLSGGSGYTF. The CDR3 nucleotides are TGTGCCAGTTTATCAGGGGGAAGTGGCTACACCTTC.

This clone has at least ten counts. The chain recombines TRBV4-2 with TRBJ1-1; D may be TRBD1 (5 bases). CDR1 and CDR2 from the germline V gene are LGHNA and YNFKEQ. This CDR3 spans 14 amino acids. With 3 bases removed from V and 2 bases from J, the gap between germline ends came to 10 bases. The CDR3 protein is CASSQGRTNTEAFF. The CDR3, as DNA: TGTGCCAGCAGCCAGGGGAGGACAAACACTGAAGCTTTCTTT.

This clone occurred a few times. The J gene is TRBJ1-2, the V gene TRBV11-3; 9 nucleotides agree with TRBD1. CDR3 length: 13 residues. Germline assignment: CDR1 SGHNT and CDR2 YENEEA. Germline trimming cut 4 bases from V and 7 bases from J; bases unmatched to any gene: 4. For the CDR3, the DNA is TGTGCCAGCAGCTCGGACAGGGGAGGTGGCTACACCTTC. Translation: CASSSDRGGGYTF.

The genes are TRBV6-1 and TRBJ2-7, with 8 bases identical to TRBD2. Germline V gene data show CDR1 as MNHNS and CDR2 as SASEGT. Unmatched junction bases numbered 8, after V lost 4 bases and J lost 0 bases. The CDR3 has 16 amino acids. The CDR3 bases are TGTGCCAGCAGTGGTCTAAGGGCGGGGGGCTCCTACGAGCAGTACTTC. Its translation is CASSGLRAGGSYEQYF.

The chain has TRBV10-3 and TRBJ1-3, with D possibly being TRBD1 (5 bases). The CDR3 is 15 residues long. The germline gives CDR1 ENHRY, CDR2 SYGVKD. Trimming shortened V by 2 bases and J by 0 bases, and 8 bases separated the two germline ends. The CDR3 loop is CAISEAGNSGNTIYF. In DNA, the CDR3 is TGTGCCATCAGTGAGGCAGGGAACTCTGGAAACACCATATATTTT.

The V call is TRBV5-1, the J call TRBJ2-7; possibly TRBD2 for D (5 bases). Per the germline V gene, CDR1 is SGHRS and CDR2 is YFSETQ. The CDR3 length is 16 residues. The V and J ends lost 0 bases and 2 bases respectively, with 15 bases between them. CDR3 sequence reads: CASSLDTGVGTYEQYF. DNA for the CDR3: TGCGCCAGCAGCTTGGATACCGGGGTTGGGACCTACGAGCAGTACTTC.

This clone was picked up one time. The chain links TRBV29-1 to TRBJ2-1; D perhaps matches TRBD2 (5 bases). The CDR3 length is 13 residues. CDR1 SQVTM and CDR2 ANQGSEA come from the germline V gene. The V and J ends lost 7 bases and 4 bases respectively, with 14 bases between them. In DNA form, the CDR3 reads TGCAGCGGTGGGAGTGGGAAGTACAATGAGCAGTTCTTC. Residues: CSGGSGKYNEQFF.

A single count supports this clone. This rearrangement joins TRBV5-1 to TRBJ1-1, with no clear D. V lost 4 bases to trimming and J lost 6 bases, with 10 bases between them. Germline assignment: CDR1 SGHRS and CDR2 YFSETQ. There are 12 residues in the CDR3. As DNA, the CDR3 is TGCGCCAGCAGCCCCGGTGATCCTGAAGCTTTCTTT. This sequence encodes CASSPGDPEAFF.

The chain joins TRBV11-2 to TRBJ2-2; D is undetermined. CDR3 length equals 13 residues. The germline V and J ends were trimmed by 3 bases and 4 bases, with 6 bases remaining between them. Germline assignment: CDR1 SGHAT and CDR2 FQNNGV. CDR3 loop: CASSFIPTGELFF. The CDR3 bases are TGTGCCAGCAGCTTTATCCCCACCGGGGAGCTGTTTTTT.

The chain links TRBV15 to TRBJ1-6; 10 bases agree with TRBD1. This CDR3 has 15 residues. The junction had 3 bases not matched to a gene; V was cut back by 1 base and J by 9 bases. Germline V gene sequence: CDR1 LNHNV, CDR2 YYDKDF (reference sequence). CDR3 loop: CATSRAGTGASPLHF. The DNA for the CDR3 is TGTGCCACCAGCAGAGCAGGGACAGGGGCTTCACCCCTCCACTTT.

The CDR3 DNA sequence: TGTGCCAGTAGCCGAGAGGGACACCCGAGCTCCTACGAGCAGTACTTC. Its protein is CASSREGHPSSYEQYF. V is TRBV19 and J is TRBJ2-7; perhaps TRBD1 as D (6 bases). CDR3 size: 16 residues. From germline, CDR1 is LNHDA and CDR2 SQIVND (reference sequence). The ends were cut back, 6 bases at V and 0 bases at J, with 18 bases in the middle.

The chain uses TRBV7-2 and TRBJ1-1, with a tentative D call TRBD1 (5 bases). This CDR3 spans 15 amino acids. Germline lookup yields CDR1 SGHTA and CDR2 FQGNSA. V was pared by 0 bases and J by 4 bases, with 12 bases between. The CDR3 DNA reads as TGTGCCAGCAGCTTAGCGGGACTCCAATTCACTGAAGCTTTCTTT. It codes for CASSLAGLQFTEAFF.

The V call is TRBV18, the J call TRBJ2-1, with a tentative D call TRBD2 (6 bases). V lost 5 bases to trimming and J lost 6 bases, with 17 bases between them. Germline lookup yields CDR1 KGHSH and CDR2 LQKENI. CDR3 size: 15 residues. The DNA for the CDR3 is TGTGCCAGCTCAACCCGACGCGGGGCTGTCAATGAGCAGTTCTTC. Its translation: CASSTRRGAVNEQFF. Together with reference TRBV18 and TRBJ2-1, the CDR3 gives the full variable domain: NAGVMQNPRHLVRRRGQEARLRCSPMKGHSHVYWYRQLPEEGLKFMVYLQKENIIDESGMPKERFSAEFPKEGPSILRIQQVVRGDSAAYFCASSTRRGAVNEQFFGPGTRLTVL.

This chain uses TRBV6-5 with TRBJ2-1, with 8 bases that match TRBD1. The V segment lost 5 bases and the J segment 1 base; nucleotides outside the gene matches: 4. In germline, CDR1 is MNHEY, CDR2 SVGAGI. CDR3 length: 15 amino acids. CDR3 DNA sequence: TGTGCCAGCAGTCTCGGGACAGGATCCTACAATGAGCAGTTCTTC. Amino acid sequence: CASSLGTGSYNEQFF.

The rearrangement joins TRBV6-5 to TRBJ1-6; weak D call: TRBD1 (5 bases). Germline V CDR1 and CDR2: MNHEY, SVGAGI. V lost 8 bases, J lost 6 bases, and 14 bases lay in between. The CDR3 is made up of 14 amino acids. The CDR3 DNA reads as TGTGCCAGCGGTCTGAGACAGATTAATTCACCCCTCCACTTT. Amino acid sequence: CASGLRQINSPLHF.

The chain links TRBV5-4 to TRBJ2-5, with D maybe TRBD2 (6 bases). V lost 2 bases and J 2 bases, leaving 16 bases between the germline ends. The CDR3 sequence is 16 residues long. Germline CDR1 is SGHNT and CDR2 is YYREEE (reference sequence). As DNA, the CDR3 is TGTGCCAGCAGCTTAACGCGACTAGGCTCACAAGAGACCCAGTACTTC. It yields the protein CASSLTRLGSQETQYF.

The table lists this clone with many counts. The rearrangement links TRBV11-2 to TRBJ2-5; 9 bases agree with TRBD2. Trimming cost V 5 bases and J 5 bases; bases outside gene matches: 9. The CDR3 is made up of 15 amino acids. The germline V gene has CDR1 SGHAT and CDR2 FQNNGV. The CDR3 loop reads CASSPRGGRRETQYF. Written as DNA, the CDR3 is TGTGCCAGCAGCCCGCGGGGGGGCCGACGTGAGACCCAGTACTTC.

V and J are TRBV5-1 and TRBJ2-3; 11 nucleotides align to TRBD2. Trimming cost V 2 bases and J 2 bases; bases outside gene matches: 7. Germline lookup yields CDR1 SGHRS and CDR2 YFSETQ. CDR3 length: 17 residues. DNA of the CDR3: TGCGCCAGCAGCTTTTTTTCTAGCGGGGGGCCCACAGATACGCAGTATTTT. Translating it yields CASSFFSSGGPTDTQYF.

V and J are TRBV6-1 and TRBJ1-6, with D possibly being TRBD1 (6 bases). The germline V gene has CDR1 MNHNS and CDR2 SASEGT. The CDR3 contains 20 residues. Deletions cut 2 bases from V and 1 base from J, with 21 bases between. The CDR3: CASSERGSDSFRSYNSPLHF. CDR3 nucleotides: TGTGCCAGCAGTGAAAGGGGATCGGACAGTTTCCGATCCTATAATTCACCCCTCCACTTT.